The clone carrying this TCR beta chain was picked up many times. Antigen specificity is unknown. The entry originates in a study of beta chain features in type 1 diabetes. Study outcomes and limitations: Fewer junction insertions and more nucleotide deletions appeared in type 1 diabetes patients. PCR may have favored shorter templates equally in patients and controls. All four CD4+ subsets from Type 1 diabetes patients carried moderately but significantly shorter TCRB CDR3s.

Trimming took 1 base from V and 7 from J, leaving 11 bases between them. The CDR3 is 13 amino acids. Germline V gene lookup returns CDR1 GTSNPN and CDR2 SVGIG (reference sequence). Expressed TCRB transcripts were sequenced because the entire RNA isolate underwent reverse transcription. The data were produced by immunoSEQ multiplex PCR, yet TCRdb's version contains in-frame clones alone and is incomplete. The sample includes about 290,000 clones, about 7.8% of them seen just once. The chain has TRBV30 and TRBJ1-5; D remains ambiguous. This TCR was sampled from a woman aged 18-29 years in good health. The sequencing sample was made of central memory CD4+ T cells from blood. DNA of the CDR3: TGTGCCTGGAGTGGCGGTGATAGACAGCCCCAGCATTTT. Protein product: CAWSGGDRQPQHF.